The 6 T cell receptor beta chains below come from one sample, sequenced in a study of T-cell reconstitution after alpha-beta-depleted transplantation in children. Unique molecular identifiers were incorporated when the TCRbeta library was constructed. TCRdb reprocessed the PCR reads with MiXCR, giving one entry per CDR3 protein. The sample carries 350,000 to 450,000 distinct CDR3 sequences, 13% recorded once. This material consisted of PBMCs, taken from the stem cell graft. All receptors come from a human donor who donated a stem cell graft to a child with Fanconi anemia.

A note on this clonotype: A read error may explain this, as a much larger clone is one base away. The chain recombines TRBV29-1 with TRBJ2-6, with D possibly TRBD1 on 6 matching bases. This CDR3 contains 14 residues. Germline V lookup: CDR1 SQVTM, CDR2 ANQGSEA. CDR3 in amino acids: CSVVGGSRANVLTF. CDR3 coding DNA: TGCAGCGTTGTTGGGGGCTCTAGGGCCAACGTCCTGACTTTC.

This clonotype was recorded many times. This sequence joins TRBV10-3 and TRBJ2-5; perhaps D is TRBD1 or TRBD2 (6 bases each). Germline CDR1 and CDR2: ENHRY and SYGVKD. V lost 4 bases to trimming and J lost 5 bases, with 14 bases between them. CDR3 length: 14 residues. CDR3 sequence reads: CAISGTTQGETQYF. For the CDR3, the DNA is TGTGCCATCAGTGGGACTACTCAGGGGGAGACCCAGTACTTC.

This sequence joins TRBV5-1 and TRBJ1-2; D unclear. From germline, CDR1 is SGHRS and CDR2 YFSETQ. This CDR3 is 14 amino acids long. With 8 bases removed from V and 6 bases from J, the gap between germline ends came to 20 bases. CDR3 sequence (DNA): TGCGCCAGTGGCAACGGGGATTTTATCGATGGCTACACCTTC. Its protein product is CASGNGDFIDGYTF.

This clonotype was counted a few times. The chain uses TRBV7-8 and TRBJ1-1, with D maybe TRBD1 (5 bases). The ends were cut back, 8 bases at V and 2 bases at J, with 15 bases in the middle. CDR1 and CDR2 from the germline V gene are SGHVS and FQNEAQ. The CDR3 spans 14 residues. The CDR3 DNA reads as TGTGCCAGCTCTCCGGGACTCCCTAACACTGAAGCTTTCTTT. Protein product: CASSPGLPNTEAFF.

This clonotype was observed at least ten times. The V gene is TRBV12-3 or TRBV12-4, the J gene TRBJ2-7, with D perhaps TRBD1 or TRBD2 (5 bases each). The CDR3 runs to 15 residues. Trimming stripped 3 bases from V and 6 bases from J, with 18 bases between. The CDR3 protein is CASSFSGTDCPEQYF. For the CDR3, the DNA is TGTGCCAGCAGTTTCTCCGGGACGGACTGCCCCGAGCAGTACTTC.

This clonotype showed up just a few times. J is TRBJ1-5 and V is TRBV3-1; 7 nucleotides agree with TRBD1. Losses at the gene ends were 3 bases for V and 3 bases for J; bases not matched to a gene: 2. This CDR3 has 14 amino acids. Germline CDR1 reads LGHDT; CDR2 reads YNNKEL (reference sequence). The CDR3 nucleotides are TGTGCCAGCAGCCAGACAGGGATCAATCAGCCCCAGCATTTT. Translating gives CASSQTGINQPQHF.